The subject of this entry is one TCR beta chain. The antigen is undetermined. The entry originates in a study of T cell responses to AZD1222 COVID-19 vaccine. Broader study findings: None of the repertoires were sampled until the peak T cell response had passed. Most donors were white British, females outnumbered males, and clonal diversity was possibly underestimated.

The CDR3 sequence is 16 residues long. V was shortened by 3 bases and J by 4 bases, with 18 bases between the two germline ends. Germline CDR1 reads LGHDT; CDR2 reads YNNKEL (reference sequence). Second-dose intervals of approximately 4 or approximately 12 weeks were pooled. This table comes from immunoSEQ multiplex PCR, and its TCRdb copy is limited to in-frame clones, with some not included. This sample yields 120,000 to 150,000 clones, of which approximately 90% are seen a single time; 4% belongs to the top ten. The chain links TRBV3-1 (or the pseudogene TRBV3-2) to TRBJ1-2; D might be TRBD1 (5 bases). The sequenced sample was peripheral blood, obtained 28 days after the second AZD1222 dose. This receptor was obtained from an adult who received the AZD1222 COVID-19 vaccine. CDR3 bases: TGTGCCAGCAGCCAGAACAGGAATGGAGGTCGCTATGGCTACACCTTC. Its translation is CASSQNRNGGRYGYTF.